This TCR beta chain was sequenced for a study of blood T cell repertoires in COVID-19. Study-wide background: There were acute and convalescent COVID-19 samples, and they came from the United States, Italy and Spain. T cells, B-cell-depleted T cells, or PBMCs provided the cDNA or gDNA that served as material.

As handled by the study authors: Researchers report that nucleated cell counts were estimated from reference gene primer amplification. Assay used: immunoSEQ multiplex PCR; TCRdb lists only in-frame clones, some missing. For V, J and clone size, that table is used; D and trimming come from the DNA. The sample lists 60,000 to 70,000 clones, 80% to 90% occurring once. The CDR3 runs 15 residues. Germline CDR1 SNHLY, CDR2 FYNNEI. V was cut by 3 bases and J by 6 bases, with 15 bases left in between. This receptor was obtained from a man aged 45-65 years with active COVID-19. Sequenced: peripheral blood. The gene calls are TRBV2 and TRBJ1-5; D is perhaps TRBD1 (6 bases). The DNA of the CDR3 is TGTGCCAGCAGTGAGTCACTGCAGGGGAGTCAGCCCCAGCATTTT. Translating gives CASSESLQGSQPQHF.